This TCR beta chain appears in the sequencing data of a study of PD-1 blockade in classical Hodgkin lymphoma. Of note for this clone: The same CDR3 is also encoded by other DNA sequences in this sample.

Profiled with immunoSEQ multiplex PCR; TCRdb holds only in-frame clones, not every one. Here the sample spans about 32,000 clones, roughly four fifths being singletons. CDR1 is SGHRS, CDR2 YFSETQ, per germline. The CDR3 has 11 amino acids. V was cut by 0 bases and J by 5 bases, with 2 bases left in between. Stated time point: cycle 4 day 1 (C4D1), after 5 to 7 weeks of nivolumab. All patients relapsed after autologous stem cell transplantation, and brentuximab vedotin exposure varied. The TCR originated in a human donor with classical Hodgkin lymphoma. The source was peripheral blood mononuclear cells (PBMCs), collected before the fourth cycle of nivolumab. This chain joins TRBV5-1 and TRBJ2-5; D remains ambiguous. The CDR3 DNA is TGCGCCAGCAGCTTGGACGAGACCCAGTACTTC. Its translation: CASSLDETQYF.